The 26 T cell receptor beta chains listed next were all sequenced from one sample in a study of blood T cell repertoires in COVID-19. Sequencing was performed with immunoSEQ multiplex PCR; in TCRdb, only in-frame clones are kept and a portion is missing. The repertoire consists of about 120,000 clones, with roughly 80% occurring once and the leading ten covering under 3%. Material: peripheral blood. Source of these receptors: a man aged 50 to 59 with acute or convalescent COVID-19.

This chain joins TRBV19 and TRBJ2-2; D is possibly TRBD2 (7 bases). CDR1 and CDR2 from the germline V gene are LNHDA and SQIVND (reference sequence). With 0 bases removed from V and 3 bases from J, the gap between germline ends came to 11 bases. The CDR3 has 16 amino acids. CDR3 region: CASSIDPGGHTGELFF. In nucleotides, the CDR3 is TGTGCCAGTAGTATAGATCCGGGGGGCCACACCGGGGAGCTGTTTTTT.

The rearrangement uses TRBV19 and TRBJ2-6; D gene uncertain. V lost 3 bases and J lost 0, with 6 bases in between. Germline CDR1 reads LNHDA; CDR2 reads SQIVND (reference sequence). The CDR3 length is 15 residues. CDR3 protein: CASSIPVSGANVLTF. The CDR3 DNA reads as TGTGCCAGTAGTATCCCCGTCTCTGGGGCCAACGTCCTGACTTTC.

This clone was detected only a few times. The V and J genes are TRBV24-1 and TRBJ2-5; TRBD2 is a possible D gene (6 bases). Trimming cost V 4 bases and J 2 bases, with 16 bases left between them. The CDR3 has 16 amino acids. Germline V gene sequence: CDR1 KGHDR, CDR2 SFDVKD. The CDR3: CATSDPKRDLQETQYF. For the CDR3, the DNA is TGTGCCACCAGTGACCCAAAGAGGGACTTACAAGAGACCCAGTACTTC.

V is TRBV28 and J is TRBJ1-1, with D possibly matching TRBD1 (5 bases). Germline V gives CDR1 MDHEN, CDR2 SYDVKM. This CDR3 is built from 12 residues. V lost 8 bases, J lost 2 bases, and 9 bases lay in between. CDR3 in amino acids: CASQTVNTEAFF. The CDR3 bases are TGTGCCAGCCAGACAGTTAACACTGAAGCTTTCTTT.

This clone was detected a few times. The chain is built from TRBV28 and TRBJ2-7, with TRBD2 matching over 14 bases. J gave up 3 bases and V 6 bases, and 1 base lay outside the gene matches. Germline V CDR1 and CDR2: MDHEN, SYDVKM. There are 14 residues in the CDR3. DNA of the CDR3: TGTGCCAGCAGGGGACTAGCGGGAGTCTACGAGCAGTACTTC. Protein sequence: CASRGLAGVYEQYF. Supplemented by reference TRBV28 and TRBJ2-7, the full variable domain reads DVKVTQSSRYLVKRTGEKVFLECVQDMDHENMFWYRQDPGLGLRLIYFSYDVKMKEKGDIPEGYSVSREKKERFSLILESASTNQTSMYLCASRGLAGVYEQYFGPGTRLTVT.

The J gene is TRBJ2-7, the V gene TRBV7-2, with 8 bases matching TRBD1. The CDR3 spans 15 residues. The germline V gene encodes CDR1 SGHTA and CDR2 FQGNSA. V lost 5 bases and J lost 0; bases outside the gene matches: 6. In DNA, the CDR3 is TGTGCCAGCAGCGGGGGACAGGACAACTCCTACGAGCAGTACTTC. This encodes CASSGGQDNSYEQYF.

The chain recombines TRBV11-1 with TRBJ1-1; D might be TRBD1 (6 bases). The CDR3 loop spans 14 amino acids. In germline, CDR1 is SGHAT, CDR2 FQDESV (reference sequence). The V and J ends lost 5 bases and 0 bases respectively, with 10 bases between them. The CDR3 DNA follows: TGTGCCAGCAGCCGAACAGGGATGAACACTGAAGCTTTCTTT. This gives the protein CASSRTGMNTEAFF.

This chain connects TRBV30 to TRBJ2-3; D is ambiguous. Trimming cost V 1 base and J 2 bases, with 10 bases left between them. Germline-derived CDR1 and CDR2 are GTSNPN and SVGIG (reference sequence). The CDR3 runs 14 residues. CDR3 nucleotide sequence: TGTGCCTGGAGTGGCAACAGTTACACAGATACGCAGTATTTT. It translates to CAWSGNSYTDTQYF.

This rearrangement joins TRBV5-4 to TRBJ2-1; 9 nucleotides line up with TRBD2. The CDR3 is 14 residues long. Losses at the gene ends were 0 bases for V and 12 bases for J; bases not matched to a gene: 7. The germline V gene has CDR1 SGHNT and CDR2 YYREEE (reference sequence). The CDR3 region has the DNA TGTGCCAGCAGCTTGGTAGTTAGCGGGAGAGGGCAGTTCTTC. Its translation: CASSLVVSGRGQFF.

The V call is TRBV11-2, the J call TRBJ1-2; 7 nucleotides agree with TRBD1. V shed 5 bases, J shed 7 bases, and the junction held 13 bases outside the gene matches. Germline CDR1 and CDR2: SGHAT and FQNNGV. The CDR3 length is 15 residues. The CDR3 region has the DNA TGTGCCAGCAGCCAACCGGGACAGCCGACGGGTGGCTACACCTTC. It yields the protein CASSQPGQPTGGYTF.

This chain links TRBV3-1 (or the pseudogene TRBV3-2) with TRBJ2-3; 10 bases fit TRBD2. The CDR3 is made up of 16 amino acids. Germline values: CDR1 LGHDT, CDR2 YNNKEL (reference sequence). V lost 4 bases to trimming and J lost 2 bases; unmatched junction nucleotides: 6. The chain's CDR3 is CASSLGTSANTDTQYF. The CDR3, as DNA: TGTGCCAGCAGCCTAGGGACTAGCGCGAACACAGATACGCAGTATTTT.

V gene TRBV4-1 combines with J gene TRBJ1-2, with D possibly being TRBD1 (6 bases). Germline loops: CDR1 MGHRA, CDR2 YSYEKL. The V end was cut by 1 base, the J end by 8 bases, with 8 bases between. The CDR3 is made up of 12 amino acids. The CDR3 DNA follows: TGCGCCAGCAGCCAAGGGACAGACGGCTACACCTTC. Residues: CASSQGTDGYTF.

The chain recombines TRBV24-1 with TRBJ2-1; 9 bases are a match to TRBD1. The CDR3 contains 16 residues. Germline V gene lookup returns CDR1 KGHDR and CDR2 SFDVKD. The junction had 8 bases not matched to a gene; V was cut back by 3 bases and J by 6 bases. The CDR3 DNA sequence: TGTGCCACCAGTGATGTCGGACAGGGGCAAAGCAATGAGCAGTTCTTC. Translation gives CATSDVGQGQSNEQFF.

The chain is built from TRBV4-1 and TRBJ1-3; D is ambiguous. Germline lookup yields CDR1 MGHRA and CDR2 YSYEKL. V lost 2 bases and J 2 bases, leaving 10 bases between the germline ends. This CDR3 has 15 residues. The CDR3 sequence: CASSQNTVPGNTIYF. The CDR3 DNA reads as TGCGCCAGCAGCCAAAACACCGTACCTGGAAACACCATATATTTT.

The V gene is TRBV10-1, the J gene TRBJ2-7; 7 bases match TRBD2. CDR1 and CDR2 (germline): WNHNN, SYGVQD (reference sequence). The CDR3 contains 17 residues. Trimming removed 3 bases from V and 0 bases from J; junction bases left unmatched: 11. The CDR3 spells CASSDPGGTTNSYEQYF. The CDR3 DNA is TGCGCCAGCAGTGACCCTGGGGGGACTACAAACTCCTACGAGCAGTACTTC.

This clone appeared a few times. CDR3 sequence (DNA): TGTGCCAGCAGCGAGGCTCCGGGACAGTTTAATTCACCCCTCCACTTT. It specifies CASSEAPGQFNSPLHF. The chain is built from TRBV9 and TRBJ1-6, with 7 bases lining up with TRBD1. CDR1 is SGDLS and CDR2 is YYNGEE in the germline V gene. CDR3 length equals 16 residues. The J segment lost 6 bases and the V segment lost 3 bases, leaving 9 bases of the junction unmatched.

This clone has a handful of counts. The chain is built from TRBV28 and TRBJ1-2; D gene unclear. V was pared by 3 bases and J by 2 bases, with 7 bases between. This CDR3 has 13 residues. Germline V gene data show CDR1 as MDHEN and CDR2 as SYDVKM. CDR3 region: CASSFGQNYGYTF. DNA of the CDR3: TGTGCCAGCAGTTTTGGGCAGAACTATGGCTACACCTTC.

J is TRBJ2-5 and V is TRBV7-9; TRBD1 aligns across 9 bases. J gave up 4 bases and V 5 bases, and 5 bases lay outside the gene matches. The CDR3 loop spans 14 amino acids. Germline CDR1 and CDR2: SEHNR and FQNEAQ (reference sequence). The CDR3 spells CASSRRQGGETQYF. DNA of the CDR3: TGTGCCAGCAGCCGAAGACAGGGGGGAGAGACCCAGTACTTC.

Regarding this clone: This CDR3 is also generated by other DNA sequences in the sample. CDR3 DNA: TGTGCCAGCAGCCCGCTAGCGGGGGGACAAGAGACCCAGTACTTC. Translation: CASSPLAGGQETQYF. The chain couples TRBV5-6 to TRBJ2-5; TRBD2 matches at 11 bases. Germline lookup yields CDR1 SGHDT and CDR2 YYEEEE. V gave up 4 bases and J gave up 2 bases; unmatched junction bases: 4. The length of the CDR3 is 15 residues.

This clone was seen just once. V gene TRBV7-8 combines with J gene TRBJ1-4; D gene ambiguous. CDR3 length: 14 amino acids. V was shortened by 5 bases and J by 8 bases, with 15 bases between the two germline ends. Looked up from germline, CDR1 is SGHVS and CDR2 is FQNEAQ. The CDR3 DNA follows: TGTGCCAGCAGCCGATACGAGTTGATCGAAAAACTGTTTTTT. Translating it yields CASSRYELIEKLFF.

The chain employs TRBV9 and TRBJ2-4; D not certain. Per the germline V gene, CDR1 is SGDLS and CDR2 is YYNGEE. V was trimmed by 4 bases and J by 6 bases, leaving 14 bases between them. The CDR3 consists of 14 residues. CDR3 bases: TGTGCCAGCAGCTCCCCGGCTAGAGCAAACATTCAGTACTTC. It yields the protein CASSSPARANIQYF.

The chain has TRBV21-1 and TRBJ2-1; no check of the table's D call, TRBD1, against the DNA was made. TRBV21-1 is a pseudogene locus. This CDR3 spans 15 amino acids. CDR3 nucleotide sequence: TGTGCCAGCAGCAAAATGGGACAGGGGGGAGGTGAGCAGTTCTTC. This translates into CASSKMGQGGGEQFF.

The V call is TRBV5-1, the J call TRBJ1-6; 7 positions agree with TRBD1. The CDR3 spans 15 residues. Germline CDR1 is SGHRS and CDR2 is YFSETQ. V dropped 6 bases and J dropped 5; count of bases not matched to a gene: 8. The chain's CDR3 is CASNLGGTDNSPLHF. CDR3 DNA sequence: TGCGCCAGCAACTTAGGGGGGACAGATAATTCACCCCTCCACTTT.

The chain links TRBV13 to TRBJ2-1; D might be TRBD2 (6 bases). Germline V gene data show CDR1 as PRHDT and CDR2 as FYEKMQ (reference sequence). This CDR3 has 12 amino acids. V was clipped by 5 bases and J by 10 bases, with 12 bases between them. The CDR3 bases are TGTGCCAGCAGCCCGGGAGAGAGGGAGCAGTTCTTC. Its translation is CASSPGEREQFF.

The chain recombines TRBV19 with TRBJ1-1, with no clear D. From germline, CDR1 is LNHDA and CDR2 SQIVND (reference sequence). V was clipped by 10 bases and J by 1 base, with 22 bases between them. CDR3 size: 16 residues. CDR3 residues: CATSDAAFAGNTEAFF. The CDR3 region has the DNA TGTGCCACTTCCGATGCGGCATTCGCGGGGAACACTGAAGCTTTCTTT.

This clone was seen a handful of times. The chain uses TRBV14 and TRBJ2-7; a weak D match, TRBD2 (5 bases). Trimming pared 4 bases from V and 4 bases from J, leaving 14 bases between. The germline V gene encodes CDR1 SGHDN and CDR2 FVKESK. The CDR3 runs to 14 residues. The CDR3 sequence: CASSPDRAGYEQYF. CDR3 nucleotides: TGTGCCAGCAGCCCAGACCGGGCGGGTTACGAGCAGTACTTC.